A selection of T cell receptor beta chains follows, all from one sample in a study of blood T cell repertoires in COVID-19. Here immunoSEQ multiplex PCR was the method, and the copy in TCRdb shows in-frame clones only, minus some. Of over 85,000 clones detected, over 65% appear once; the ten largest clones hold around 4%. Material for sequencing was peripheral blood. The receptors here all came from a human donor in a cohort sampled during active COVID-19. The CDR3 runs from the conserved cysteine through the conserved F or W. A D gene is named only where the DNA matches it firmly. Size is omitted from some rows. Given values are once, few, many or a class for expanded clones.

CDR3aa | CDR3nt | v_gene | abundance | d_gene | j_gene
CASSVATGNTEAFF | TGTGCCAGCAGCGTAGCTACGGGTAACACTGAAGCTTTCTTT | TRBV9 | . | . | TRBJ1-1
CSASVRVGGYTF | TGCAGTGCTAGTGTCAGGGTGGGGGGCTACACCTTC | TRBV20-1 | . | . | TRBJ1-2
CASSVFGGSTLNQPQHF | TGTGCCAGCAGTGTATTCGGCGGGTCCACACTTAATCAGCCCCAGCATTTT | TRBV6-1 | . | . | TRBJ1-5
CASSPLNTEAFF | TGTGCCAGCAGCCCGTTAAACACTGAAGCTTTCTTT | TRBV5-5 | once | . | TRBJ1-1
CASSAQTSGPNSTDTQYF | TGCGCCAGCAGTGCCCAGACTAGCGGTCCTAATAGCACAGATACGCAGTATTTT | TRBV10-1 | few | TRBD2 | TRBJ2-3
CASSARQGISAQYF | TGTGCCAGCAGTGCCCGCCAGGGGATATCGGCCCAGTACTTC | TRBV27 | . | . | TRBJ2-5
CASSELLAGGPDTQYF | TGTGCCAGCAGTGAACTATTAGCGGGGGGGCCGGATACGCAGTATTTT | TRBV25-1 | . | TRBD2 | TRBJ2-3
CASSPAASGGADPTQYF | TGTGCCAGCTCACCAGCGGCTAGCGGGGGGGCCGACCCTACGCAGTATTTT | TRBV18 | . | TRBD2 | TRBJ2-3
CASSEVGSGNTIYF | TGTGCCAGCAGTGAGGTCGGGTCTGGAAACACCATATATTTT | TRBV2 | . | . | TRBJ1-3
CASSSRVNTEAFF | TGTGCCAGCAGCTCTAGAGTGAACACTGAAGCTTTCTTT | TRBV7-3 | . | . | TRBJ1-1
CASSLTPAGDTDTQYF | TGTGCCAGCAGCTTAACACCAGCGGGGGACACAGATACGCAGTATTTT | TRBV7-3 | . | TRBD2 | TRBJ2-3
CASCLNSYNEQFF | TGTGCCAGCTGTTTGAACAGCTACAATGAGCAGTTCTTC | TRBV2 | . | . | TRBJ2-1
CASSLVRGAHNEQFF | TGTGCCAGCAGCTTGGTTCGGGGGGCCCACAATGAGCAGTTCTTC | TRBV5-8 | . | . | TRBJ2-1
CASSSGQLNLGDTQYF | TGTGCCAGCAGCTCTGGACAGCTAAACCTCGGAGATACGCAGTATTTT | TRBV7-9 | once | . | TRBJ2-3
CATSTSGGSDTQYF | TGCGCCACCTCGACTAGCGGGGGCTCAGATACGCAGTATTTT | TRBV5-1 | . | TRBD2 | TRBJ2-3
CASGRLGHSYEQYF | TGTGCCAGCGGCAGATTGGGACATAGCTACGAGCAGTACTTC | TRBV2 | . | . | TRBJ2-7
CASSAGLANEQFF | TGCGCCAGCAGCGCGGGACTAGCCAATGAGCAGTTCTTC | TRBV5-1 | few | TRBD2 | TRBJ2-1
CASSQVPPREETQYF | TGTGCCAGCAGCCAAGTCCCTCCTCGGGAAGAGACCCAGTACTTC | TRBV3-1/TRBV3-2 | . | . | TRBJ2-5
CASSLSGKPQHF | TGTGCCAGCAGTTTAAGCGGTAAGCCCCAGCATTTT | TRBV28 | . | . | TRBJ1-5
CASSHGQGLKVNTEAFF | TGTGCCAGCAGCCACGGTCAGGGTTTGAAAGTGAACACTGAAGCTTTCTTT | TRBV14 | . | . | TRBJ1-1
CASSRTYSGNTIYF | TGTGCCAGCAGTCGAACTTACTCTGGAAACACCATATATTTT | TRBV2 | . | . | TRBJ1-3
CASSLDSSGGNTQYF | TGTGCCAGCAGCCTGGACTCTAGCGGGGGCAATACGCAGTATTTT | TRBV7-3 | . | TRBD2 | TRBJ2-3
CASSQLKRGYGYTF | TGTGCCAGCAGCCAACTGAAAAGGGGCTATGGCTACACCTTC | TRBV7-2 | . | . | TRBJ1-2
CASSLGGGDWDTQYF | TGTGCCAGCAGCTTAGGAGGGGGGGATTGGGATACGCAGTATTTT | TRBV11-3 | . | . | TRBJ2-3
CASSEGLNYGYTF | TGTGCCAGCAGTGAGGGCCTTAACTATGGCTACACCTTC | TRBV2 | . | . | TRBJ1-2
CASSLGIQGNSGNTIYF | TGTGCCAGCAGCTTAGGAATACAGGGGAACTCTGGAAACACCATATATTTT | TRBV11-2 | . | TRBD1 | TRBJ1-3
CASSQDRGSGANVLTF | TGTGCCAGCAGCCAAGACAGGGGCTCTGGGGCCAACGTCCTGACTTTC | TRBV4-2 | few | . | TRBJ2-6
CASISYLAGATEQYF | TGTGCCAGCATTTCCTATCTAGCGGGGGCTACGGAGCAGTACTTC | TRBV6-6 | . | TRBD2 | TRBJ2-7
CATSEYNTGELFF | TGTGCCACCAGTGAATATAACACCGGGGAGCTGTTTTTT | TRBV24-1 | . | . | TRBJ2-2
CASSLGLAGGYEQYF | TGCGCCAGCAGCTTGGGGCTAGCGGGGGGTTACGAGCAGTACTTC | TRBV5-1 | . | TRBD2 | TRBJ2-7
CASSFLQVNTEAFF | TGCGCCAGCAGTTTCCTACAGGTGAACACTGAAGCTTTCTTT | TRBV5-1 | . | . | TRBJ1-1
CASSSRGGRETQYF | TGTGCCAGCAGCTCAAGGGGGGGCCGGGAGACCCAGTACTTC | TRBV7-2 | . | . | TRBJ2-5
CATRRGSGPSTDTQYF | TGTGCCACCAGGAGAGGGTCAGGGCCGAGCACAGATACGCAGTATTTT | TRBV15 | once | . | TRBJ2-3
CARTLGRGSYEQYF | TGTGCCAGAACCCTCGGCAGGGGTTCCTACGAGCAGTACTTC | TRBV19 | . | . | TRBJ2-7
CASSFRGGINNEQFF | TGTGCCAGCAGCTTTCGGGGGGGGATTAACAATGAGCAGTTCTTC | TRBV11-1 | . | TRBD2 | TRBJ2-1